A single sample gave rise to the 27 T cell receptor beta chains below, sequenced in a study of blood T cell repertoires in COVID-19. Clones were sequenced by immunoSEQ multiplex PCR, and TCRdb holds only the in-frame ones, with some missing. This table has about 210,000 clones, about 81% appearing once. Input material: PBMCs or T cells enriched from blood (not recorded which). These receptors all come from a man aged 40-49 years who had recovered from COVID-19.

For the CDR3, the DNA is TGCGCCAGCAGCCCTGACAGGAGGCCCTATGGCTACACCTTC. This translates into CASSPDRRPYGYTF. The chain uses TRBV5-1 and TRBJ1-2; D possibly corresponds to TRBD1 (6 bases). The CDR3 loop spans 14 amino acids. CDR1 is SGHRS, CDR2 YFSETQ, per germline. Trimming left V 4 bases short and J 4 bases short, with 14 bases between.

The V call is TRBV5-1, the J call TRBJ2-1; the D gene is possibly TRBD2 (7 bases). Germline V gives CDR1 SGHRS, CDR2 YFSETQ. This CDR3 has 15 amino acids. V lost 7 bases and J 9 bases, leaving 23 bases between the germline ends. CDR3 protein: CASRGGANSYREQFF. DNA of the CDR3: TGCGCCAGCCGTGGGGGGGCGAATTCTTACCGTGAGCAGTTCTTC.

CDR3 sequence: CASSLVVQQGSTDTQYF. As DNA, the CDR3 is TGTGCCAGCAGCTTAGTAGTTCAACAGGGAAGCACAGATACGCAGTATTTT. The rearrangement uses TRBV7-9 and TRBJ2-3; possible D gene TRBD1, 6 bases. Looked up from germline, CDR1 is SEHNR and CDR2 is FQNEAQ (reference sequence). CDR3 length: 17 amino acids. Trimming pared 1 base from V and 0 bases from J, leaving 14 bases between.

The chain carries TRBV4-1 and TRBJ2-1; no clear D gene. Between the trimmed V and J ends, which lost 0 bases and 5 bases, there was a span of 11 bases. CDR1 and CDR2 from the germline V gene are MGHRA and YSYEKL. This CDR3 has 15 residues. CDR3 region: CASSQDFGSHNEQFF. CDR3 sequence (DNA): TGCGCCAGCAGCCAAGATTTCGGTAGCCACAATGAGCAGTTCTTC.

This clone was recorded at least ten times. The chain is built from TRBV5-6 and TRBJ1-5, with D possibly being TRBD1 (5 bases). The V and J ends lost 4 bases and 3 bases respectively, with 17 bases between them. Germline CDR1 reads SGHDT; CDR2 reads YYEEEE. This CDR3 is built from 16 residues. The CDR3 is CASSVRGSPSNQPQHF. DNA for the CDR3: TGTGCCAGCAGCGTGCGGGGGTCCCCGTCCAATCAGCCCCAGCATTTT. The whole variable domain, remainder taken from reference TRBV5-6 and TRBJ1-5, is DAGVTQSPTHLIKTRGQQVTLRCSPKSGHDTVSWYQQALGQGPQFIFQYYEEEERQRGNFPDRFSGHQFPNYSSELNVNALLLGDSALYLCASSVRGSPSNQPQHFGDGTRLSIL.

This clone has more than one count but fewer than ten. The chain uses TRBV19 and TRBJ2-7, with D possibly matching TRBD1 (6 bases). Trimming shortened V by 3 bases and J by 3 bases, and 12 bases separated the two germline ends. CDR3 length: 14 amino acids. Germline-derived CDR1 and CDR2 are LNHDA and SQIVND (reference sequence). CDR3 sequence: CASSIAGTLYEQYF. Here the CDR3 DNA reads TGTGCCAGTAGTATCGCCGGGACACTCTACGAGCAGTACTTC. Drawing the rest from reference TRBV19 and TRBJ2-7, the complete variable domain is DGGITQSPKYLFRKEGQNVTLSCEQNLNHDAMYWYRQDPGQGLRLIYYSQIVNDFQKGDIAEGYSVSREKKESFPLTVTSAQKNPTAFYLCASSIAGTLYEQYFGPGTRLTVT.

This clone occurred a few times. The chain recombines TRBV24-1 with TRBJ1-5, with 8 nucleotides matching TRBD1. The CDR3 has 17 residues. CDR1 and CDR2 (germline): KGHDR, SFDVKD. V lost 2 bases, J lost 5 bases, and 10 bases stayed unmatched. The CDR3 DNA sequence: TGTGCCACCAGTGATTCCTTAGACAGGGGCTACGATCAGCCCCAGCATTTT. It specifies CATSDSLDRGYDQPQHF.

The V gene is TRBV28, the J gene TRBJ2-1; 15 bases align to TRBD2. The germline CDR1 and CDR2 sequences are MDHEN and SYDVKM. There are 18 residues in the CDR3. V lost 3 bases, J lost 9 bases, and 12 bases stayed unmatched. The CDR3 DNA sequence: TGTGCCAGCAGTTTCTCTGGACTAGCGGGGGGGGCTATACTTGAGCAGTTCTTC. This gives the protein CASSFSGLAGGAILEQFF.

The chain joins TRBV5-6 to TRBJ2-5; TRBD2 matches at 7 bases. The CDR3 contains 14 residues. Germline CDR1 reads SGHDT; CDR2 reads YYEEEE. V lost 5 bases to trimming and J lost 2 bases; unmatched junction nucleotides: 6. CDR3 region: CASRDLAEQETQYF. CDR3 DNA: TGTGCCAGCAGGGATCTAGCGGAACAAGAGACCCAGTACTTC.

The CDR3 reads CASRATPMGGSTDTQYF. CDR3 coding DNA: TGTGCCAGCAGGGCAACCCCCATGGGGGGATCCACAGATACGCAGTATTTT. This rearrangement joins TRBV2 to TRBJ2-3, with a weak D call TRBD2 (6 bases). Trimming left V 6 bases short and J 2 bases short, with 21 bases between. In germline, CDR1 is SNHLY, CDR2 FYNNEI. The CDR3 consists of 17 residues.

The chain links TRBV3-1 (or the pseudogene TRBV3-2) to TRBJ1-6; the match to TRBD1 covers 8 bases. This CDR3 spans 15 amino acids. Trimming took 5 bases from V and 10 from J; bases not matched to a gene: 10. Germline values: CDR1 LGHDT, CDR2 YNNKEL (reference sequence). CDR3 in DNA: TGTGCCAGCAGCGGCGACAGGGGATGGGGCTCACCCCTCCACTTT. It codes for CASSGDRGWGSPLHF.

This chain links TRBV27 with TRBJ2-7, with a tentative D call TRBD1 (7 bases). V lost 8 bases and J 0 bases, leaving 17 bases between the germline ends. Germline CDR1 is MNHEY and CDR2 is SMNVEV (reference sequence). The CDR3 is made up of 15 amino acids. The CDR3 protein is CASRRGVLYSYEQYF. Written as DNA, the CDR3 is TGTGCCAGCCGCAGGGGGGTTTTATACTCCTACGAGCAGTACTTC.

This chain joins TRBV2 and TRBJ1-5; D is possibly TRBD1 (6 bases). CDR1 and CDR2 (germline): SNHLY, FYNNEI. CDR3 length: 15 amino acids. The germline V and J ends were trimmed by 8 bases and 0 bases, with 14 bases remaining between them. This CDR3 is CASRTGTLSNQPQHF. CDR3 nucleotide sequence: TGTGCCAGCCGTACAGGGACCCTTAGCAATCAGCCCCAGCATTTT.

The gene calls are TRBV30 and TRBJ1-4; D ambiguous. Trimming removed 1 base at V and 7 bases at J, with 13 bases between. Germline V gene lookup returns CDR1 GTSNPN and CDR2 SVGIG (reference sequence). This CDR3 has 14 residues. The chain's CDR3 is CAWSGGGVSEKLFF. CDR3 DNA sequence: TGTGCCTGGAGTGGAGGCGGCGTGAGTGAAAAACTGTTTTTT.

This chain connects TRBV14 to TRBJ2-5; no clear D. The V gene's germline CDR1 is SGHDN and CDR2 FVKESK. V was cut by 1 base and J by 5 bases, with 5 bases left in between. The CDR3 consists of 12 residues. The CDR3 sequence: CASSQAFETQYF. CDR3 in DNA: TGTGCCAGCAGCCAAGCTTTTGAGACCCAGTACTTC.

The gene calls are TRBV9 and TRBJ1-5, with D hard to call. CDR3 size: 11 residues. The germline V gene has CDR1 SGDLS and CDR2 YYNGEE. V dropped 3 bases and J dropped 7 bases, with 5 bases sitting between them. CDR3 nucleotides: TGTGCCAGCAGCGGTAGCCAGCCCCAGCATTTT. Residues: CASSGSQPQHF.

This chain links TRBV7-9 with TRBJ2-6, with D perhaps TRBD1 (6 bases). Germline CDR1 and CDR2: SEHNR and FQNEAQ (reference sequence). V gave up 1 base and J gave up 3 bases, with 7 bases separating them. The CDR3 has 15 residues. The chain's CDR3 is CASSLGGRGANVLTF. The CDR3, as DNA: TGTGCCAGCAGCTTAGGGGGGCGTGGGGCCAACGTCCTGACTTTC.

This chain's CDR3 is CASRSDRGTEAFF. The CDR3 DNA follows: TGTGCCAGCAGGAGCGACAGGGGAACTGAAGCTTTCTTT. V usage is TRBV7-9 and J usage is TRBJ1-1; 8 nucleotides match TRBD1. Germline V CDR1 and CDR2: SEHNR, FQNEAQ (reference sequence). The junction had 5 bases not matched to a gene; V was cut back by 6 bases and J by 5 bases. The CDR3 sequence is 13 residues long.

This chain uses TRBV2 with TRBJ2-3, with D possibly TRBD2 on 5 matching bases. Germline V gene lookup returns CDR1 SNHLY and CDR2 FYNNEI. CDR3 size: 14 residues. Trimming took 2 bases from V and 6 from J, leaving 12 bases between them. CDR3 residues: CASSESGTGDTQYF. The CDR3 coding sequence is TGTGCCAGCAGTGAATCAGGCACGGGGGATACGCAGTATTTT.

The gene calls are TRBV24-1 and TRBJ1-5; D is ambiguous. Germline CDR1 and CDR2: KGHDR and SFDVKD. CDR3 length equals 14 residues. Trimming pared 1 base from V and 2 bases from J, leaving 5 bases between. CDR3 DNA: TGTGCCACCAGTGATTTCAGCGGCAATCAGCCCCAGCATTTT. It yields the protein CATSDFSGNQPQHF.

The chain uses TRBV19 and TRBJ2-2, with a weak D call TRBD1 (6 bases). The length of the CDR3 is 16 residues. Trimming removed 0 bases from V and 6 bases from J, with 14 bases in between. The germline gives CDR1 LNHDA, CDR2 SQIVND (reference sequence). The CDR3 DNA follows: TGTGCCAGTAGTATAGATTCCTGGCACAGGGCCGGGGAGCTGTTTTTT. Amino acids: CASSIDSWHRAGELFF.

The V gene is TRBV19, the J gene TRBJ1-6; tentatively, D is TRBD1 (6 bases). V lost 6 bases to trimming and J lost 9 bases, with 12 bases between them. Germline-derived CDR1 and CDR2 are LNHDA and SQIVND (reference sequence). This CDR3 is 13 amino acids long. The CDR3 here is CASRTGRSSPLHF. The DNA of the CDR3 is TGTGCCAGTAGAACAGGGAGAAGTTCACCCCTCCACTTT. Complete variable domain (other parts from reference TRBV19 and TRBJ1-6): DGGITQSPKYLFRKEGQNVTLSCEQNLNHDAMYWYRQDPGQGLRLIYYSQIVNDFQKGDIAEGYSVSREKKESFPLTVTSAQKNPTAFYLCASRTGRSSPLHFGNGTRLTVT.

The chain is built from TRBV19 and TRBJ2-7, with 10 bases lining up with TRBD2. Unmatched junction bases numbered 6, after V lost 8 bases and J lost 2 bases. Germline-derived CDR1 and CDR2 are LNHDA and SQIVND (reference sequence). The CDR3 loop spans 14 amino acids. The CDR3 DNA reads as TGTGCCAGTCAAATAGCGGGAGGCCCCTACGAGCAGTACTTC. It translates to CASQIAGGPYEQYF. Together with reference TRBV19 and TRBJ2-7, the CDR3 gives the full variable domain: DGGITQSPKYLFRKEGQNVTLSCEQNLNHDAMYWYRQDPGQGLRLIYYSQIVNDFQKGDIAEGYSVSREKKESFPLTVTSAQKNPTAFYLCASQIAGGPYEQYFGPGTRLTVT.

V is TRBV12-5 and J is TRBJ2-7; 9 nucleotides line up with TRBD2. From germline, CDR1 is LGHNT and CDR2 FRNRAP. The V gene end was trimmed by 7 bases and the J gene end by 6 bases; junction bases not matched to a gene: 7. The CDR3 spans 13 residues. The CDR3 is CASVGGTSREQYF. The CDR3 DNA follows: TGTGCTAGTGTCGGAGGGACTAGCCGCGAGCAGTACTTC.

V usage is TRBV6-5 and J usage is TRBJ2-6; D possibly corresponds to TRBD1 (5 bases). The germline V gene encodes CDR1 MNHEY and CDR2 SVGAGI. This CDR3 is built from 15 residues. V lost 6 bases, J lost 1 base, and 10 bases lay in between. In DNA form, the CDR3 reads TGTGCCAGCAGACCAGGGTTGTCTGGGGCCAACGTCCTGACTTTC. Encoded protein: CASRPGLSGANVLTF.

This clone was observed once. The gene calls are TRBV19 and TRBJ2-5, with 9 positions matching TRBD1. Germline values: CDR1 LNHDA, CDR2 SQIVND (reference sequence). Trimming removed 7 bases from V and 2 bases from J; junction bases left unmatched: 2. This CDR3 contains 13 residues. As DNA, the CDR3 is TGTGCCAGTACCGACAGGGGGCAAGAGACCCAGTACTTC. It codes for CASTDRGQETQYF.

This chain links TRBV15 with TRBJ2-1, with 9 bases aligning to TRBD2. V lost 1 base to trimming and J lost 5 bases; unmatched junction nucleotides: 9. CDR1 LNHNV and CDR2 YYDKDF come from the germline V gene (reference sequence). This CDR3 is 17 amino acids long. The CDR3 loop reads CATSRGGSGSVNNEQFF. Here the CDR3 DNA reads TGTGCCACCAGCAGAGGGGGTAGCGGGAGTGTCAACAATGAGCAGTTCTTC.